The 13 T cell receptor beta chains presented below share a single source sample, sequenced in a study of blood T cell repertoires in COVID-19. The protocol was immunoSEQ multiplex PCR, while the TCRdb copy is restricted to in-frame clones and leaves out a portion. The table records approximately 490,000 clones, about 85% of them present only once. Sequencing was done on a sample of PBMCs or T cells enriched from blood (not recorded which). These receptors were collected from a woman between 18 and 29 years old who had recovered from COVID-19.

The chain uses TRBV3-1 (or the pseudogene TRBV3-2) and TRBJ1-3; 7 nucleotides align to TRBD1. CDR3 length: 15 amino acids. Germline V lookup: CDR1 LGHDT, CDR2 YNNKEL (reference sequence). V shed 6 bases and J 4 bases; nucleotides not matched to a gene: 9. For the CDR3, the DNA is TGTGCCAGCAGTCGCGCTGGAGGGGGCGGAAACACCATATATTTT. Translation: CASSRAGGGGNTIYF.

The chain carries TRBV28 and TRBJ1-5; no clear D gene. CDR1 is MDHEN, CDR2 SYDVKM, per germline. Trimming removed 9 bases at V and 0 bases at J, with 6 bases between. This CDR3 is 12 amino acids long. In nucleotides, the CDR3 is TGTGCCAGTTTAGTTAGCAATCAGCCCCAGCATTTT. Its translation: CASLVSNQPQHF.

Only one count was recorded for this clone. The chain links TRBV4-1 to TRBJ1-1; TRBD1 might be the D (6 bases). The CDR3 contains 18 residues. Trimming removed 4 bases at V and 3 bases at J, with 24 bases between. Germline assignment: CDR1 MGHRA and CDR2 YSYEKL. CDR3 DNA sequence: TGCGCCAGCAGCCTCTATGGCCGAACAGGAGCAGGGGACACTGAAGCTTTCTTT. It codes for CASSLYGRTGAGDTEAFF.

Concerning this clone itself: In the same sample, other DNA sequences code for this CDR3. This chain joins TRBV2 and TRBJ1-5; tentatively, D is TRBD1 (6 bases). Trimming shortened V by 6 bases and J by 3 bases, and 9 bases separated the two germline ends. CDR1 is SNHLY and CDR2 is FYNNEI in the germline V gene. The CDR3 consists of 13 residues. As DNA, the CDR3 is TGTGCCAGCAGAAGGACAGTCAATCAGCCCCAGCATTTT. Its protein is CASRRTVNQPQHF.

The chain couples TRBV6-5 to TRBJ2-7; the match to TRBD1 covers 7 bases. The CDR3 has 12 amino acids. With 5 bases clipped from V and 5 bases from J, the junction kept 3 bases outside the gene matches. Germline CDR1 MNHEY, CDR2 SVGAGI. The CDR3 here is CASSPQGDEQYF. In DNA, the CDR3 is TGTGCCAGCAGTCCTCAGGGGGACGAGCAGTACTTC.

The chain has TRBV7-9 and TRBJ1-2, with 8 bases identical to TRBD1. CDR3 length: 15 residues. With V trimmed by 5 bases and J by 3 bases, 8 bases remained unmatched. Germline values: CDR1 SEHNR, CDR2 FQNEAQ (reference sequence). CDR3: CASSLTGGGDYGYTF. The DNA for the CDR3 is TGTGCCAGCAGCCTTACAGGGGGTGGGGACTATGGCTACACCTTC.

This clone appeared a few times. This chain connects TRBV3-1 (or the pseudogene TRBV3-2) to TRBJ1-1; 9 nucleotides agree with TRBD1. The germline V gene has CDR1 LGHDT and CDR2 YNNKEL (reference sequence). The CDR3 runs to 13 residues. The V and J ends lost 1 base and 11 bases, in that order; junction bases with no gene match: 5. The CDR3 sequence is CASSQVGGTGAFF. As DNA, the CDR3 is TGTGCCAGCAGCCAAGTTGGAGGGACAGGGGCTTTCTTT.

This clone was observed a handful of times. Here the CDR3 reads CASSISGGGEAFF. In DNA, the CDR3 is TGTGCCAGTAGTATTTCAGGGGGCGGAGAAGCTTTCTTT. The V gene is TRBV19, the J gene TRBJ1-1; 8 bases agree with TRBD1. Germline V gene lookup returns CDR1 LNHDA and CDR2 SQIVND (reference sequence). The V gene end was trimmed by 3 bases and the J gene end by 8 bases; junction bases not matched to a gene: 5. CDR3 size: 13 residues.

V gene TRBV10-3 combines with J gene TRBJ2-1, with 9 bases lining up with TRBD2. V trimming: 3 bases; J trimming: 6 bases; junction bases outside the gene matches: 9. The CDR3 spans 16 residues. CDR1 and CDR2 from the germline V gene are ENHRY and SYGVKD. The CDR3 DNA reads TGTGCCATCAGTGAAGTCCCAGCGGGGGGCGGCAATGAGCAGTTCTTC. Translation: CAISEVPAGGGNEQFF.

The CDR3 DNA reads TGTGCCAGCAGCTTAGGGGGACAGAGTTATAATTCACCCCTCCACTTT. It translates to CASSLGGQSYNSPLHF. The V gene is TRBV7-2, the J gene TRBJ1-6; 7 nucleotides agree with TRBD1. V lost 1 base and J lost 4; bases outside the gene matches: 4. The length of the CDR3 is 16 residues. Per germline, CDR1 SGHTA and CDR2 FQGNSA.

The chain carries TRBV6-1 and TRBJ1-1, with D maybe TRBD1 (5 bases). With 2 bases removed from V and 5 bases from J, the gap between germline ends came to 12 bases. Germline CDR1 and CDR2: MNHNS and SASEGT. The CDR3 extends over 14 amino acids. The CDR3, as DNA: TGTGCCAGCAGTGAAATCAGGGCGAGGACTGAAGCTTTCTTT. Its translation: CASSEIRARTEAFF.

The chain combines TRBV28 with TRBJ1-6; D is perhaps TRBD1 (6 bases). In germline, CDR1 is MDHEN, CDR2 SYDVKM. The V gene lost 5 bases and the J gene lost 3 bases, with 8 bases spanning the gap. The CDR3 has 14 amino acids. The CDR3 DNA follows: TGTGCCAGCAGTCCGGACAGCTATAATTCACCCCTCCACTTT. It specifies CASSPDSYNSPLHF. Full variable domain (missing parts from reference TRBV28 and TRBJ1-6): DVKVTQSSRYLVKRTGEKVFLECVQDMDHENMFWYRQDPGLGLRLIYFSYDVKMKEKGDIPEGYSVSREKKERFSLILESASTNQTSMYLCASSPDSYNSPLHFGNGTRLTVT.

The V and J genes are TRBV5-1 and TRBJ1-1; possible D gene TRBD1, 5 bases. V was shortened by 2 bases and J by 1 base, with 9 bases between the two germline ends. CDR1 and CDR2 (germline): SGHRS, YFSETQ. CDR3 size: 14 residues. The DNA of the CDR3 is TGCGCCAGCAGCTTCCAAGGACAGAACACTGAAGCTTTCTTT. Residues: CASSFQGQNTEAFF.